Listed below are T cell receptor beta chains from one sample, sequenced in a study of radiation and T cells in renal cell carcinoma. The data were produced by immunoSEQ multiplex PCR, yet TCRdb's version contains in-frame clones alone and is incomplete. Among roughly 130,000 clones listed, nearly 90% were seen once. This sample comprised blood, obtained from a patient whose treatment included radiotherapy and nephrectomy. These TCRs come from a woman aged 45-60 years with renal cell carcinoma. Each CDR3 is given with its conserved first and last residue. A D gene is named only where the DNA matches it firmly. Clone size is shown for a subset of rows, as once, few, many or a class of expanded clone.

D gene,V gene,clone size,J gene,CDR3 protein,CDR3 DNA
TRBD2,TRBV11-1,-,TRBJ2-1,CASSAGLAGRDEQFF,TGTGCCAGCAGCGCCGGACTAGCGGGGCGGGATGAGCAGTTCTTC
-,TRBV19,-,TRBJ1-1,CASSYGFSRNTEAFF,TGTGCCAGTAGTTACGGGTTTTCGAGGAACACTGAAGCTTTCTTT
TRBD2,TRBV6-5,-,TRBJ2-7,CASSYSGTSGTYEQYF,TGTGCCAGCAGTTACTCCGGGACTAGCGGGACGTACGAGCAGTACTTC
-,TRBV19,-,TRBJ2-3,CASSDLKVHSTDTQYF,TGTGCCAGTAGCGATCTCAAGGTTCACTCCACAGATACGCAGTATTTT
TRBD1,TRBV5-1,once,TRBJ2-1,CASSLRQGGPNEQFF,TGCGCCAGCAGCTTGAGACAGGGGGGACCCAATGAGCAGTTCTTC
-,TRBV29-1,few,TRBJ1-1,CSVYSTGGTEAFF,TGCAGCGTTTATTCTACGGGGGGCACTGAAGCTTTCTTT
-,TRBV19,-,TRBJ1-1,CASSPPGGRAFF,TGTGCCAGTAGCCCACCCGGGGGCCGAGCTTTCTTT
-,TRBV18,-,TRBJ1-5,CASSERQGENQPQHF,TGTGCCAGCTCAGAGCGGCAGGGCGAAAATCAGCCCCAGCATTTT
TRBD2,TRBV9,few,TRBJ2-7,CASSFSGGQDEQYF,TGTGCCAGCAGCTTTAGCGGGGGGCAGGACGAGCAGTACTTC
-,TRBV16,-,TRBJ2-7,CASSFDRTYEQYF,TGTGCCAGCAGCTTTGACAGAACGTACGAGCAGTACTTC
-,TRBV4-2,-,TRBJ1-4,CASSQDLGWEKLFF,TGTGCCAGCAGCCAAGATTTAGGGTGGGAAAAACTGTTTTTT
-,TRBV6-5,-,TRBJ2-1,CASSYSWDEQFF,TGTGCCAGCAGTTACTCTTGGGATGAGCAGTTCTTC
-,TRBV19,-,TRBJ1-2,CASSGDRAANYGYTF,TGTGCCAGTAGTGGGGATAGGGCCGCTAACTATGGCTACACCTTC
-,TRBV1,-,TRBJ2-7,CTSRNYGGSEQYF,TGCACCAGCAGGAATTACGGGGGATCCGAGCAGTACTTC
TRBD1,TRBV29-1,-,TRBJ1-4,CSVYRGGEKLFF,TGCAGCGTTTACAGGGGAGGCGAAAAACTGTTTTTT
TRBD1,TRBV10-3,-,TRBJ1-5,CAIRGGQGADQPQHF,TGTGCCATCAGAGGTGGACAGGGGGCCGATCAGCCCCAGCATTTT
TRBD1,TRBV6-1,-,TRBJ1-5,CASSPGTDSNQPQHF,TGTGCCAGCAGTCCCGGGACAGATAGCAATCAGCCCCAGCATTTT
-,TRBV19,-,TRBJ2-1,CASHQRGEQFF,TGTGCCAGCCACCAAAGGGGTGAGCAGTTCTTC
-,TRBV19,-,TRBJ1-5,CASIKGTSNQPQHF,TGTGCCAGTATTAAAGGGACCAGCAATCAGCCCCAGCATTTT
-,TRBV7-8,-,TRBJ1-1,CASSQEDISPAEAFF,TGTGCCAGCAGCCAAGAGGACATTTCTCCGGCTGAAGCTTTCTTT
-,TRBV7-9,-,TRBJ2-2,CASRGEGPVTGELFF,TGTGCCAGCAGGGGTGAGGGACCAGTAACCGGGGAGCTGTTTTTT
-,TRBV11-2,-,TRBJ2-1,CASSPWGQGPSEQFF,TGTGCCAGCAGCCCGTGGGGGCAGGGGCCTAGTGAGCAGTTCTTC
TRBD2,TRBV5-6,-,TRBJ2-2,CASSLGLASGELFF,TGTGCCAGCAGCTTGGGACTAGCTAGCGGGGAGCTGTTTTTT
-,TRBV7-9,-,TRBJ1-2,CASSLDLGMRKGGYTF,TGTGCCAGCAGCCTCGACTTGGGCATGAGGAAAGGTGGCTACACCTTC
-,TRBV6-5,-,TRBJ1-2,CASSYSIGGSRGYTF,TGTGCCAGCAGTTACTCGATTGGGGGCTCGAGGGGCTACACCTTC
TRBD1,TRBV7-8,-,TRBJ2-2,CASSLEGQTGELFF,TGTGCCAGCAGCTTAGAGGGACAGACCGGGGAGCTGTTTTTT
-,TRBV14,few,TRBJ1-1,CASSQDLGGRAFF,TGTGCCAGCAGCCAAGATCTCGGGGGCCGAGCTTTCTTT
-,TRBV7-2,-,TRBJ2-5,CASSLEDRQETQYF,TGTGCCAGCAGCTTAGAAGACAGGCAAGAGACCCAGTACTTC
TRBD1,TRBV11-1,-,TRBJ1-1,CASSMRQGAGTTEAFF,TGTGCCAGCAGCATGCGACAGGGGGCTGGGACGACTGAAGCTTTCTTT
TRBD1,TRBV18,-,TRBJ1-3,CASSRGQNSGNTIYF,TGTGCCAGCTCGCGGGGACAGAACTCTGGAAACACCATATATTTT
-,TRBV30,-,TRBJ1-5,CAWSGGQHNQPQHF,TGTGCCTGGAGTGGAGGACAGCACAATCAGCCCCAGCATTTT
TRBD1,TRBV7-2,-,TRBJ1-1,CASSLATGGLTEAFF,TGTGCCAGCAGCTTAGCCACAGGGGGTCTAACTGAAGCTTTCTTT
TRBD1,TRBV5-4,-,TRBJ1-2,CASSPRTGHNYGYTF,TGTGCCAGCAGCCCCAGGACAGGGCACAACTATGGCTACACCTTC
-,TRBV6-5,-,TRBJ2-7,CASSYSGHYEQYF,TGTGCCAGCAGTTACTCGGGCCACTACGAGCAGTACTTC
-,TRBV5-5,-,TRBJ1-4,CASSYRMPGTTNEKLFF,TGTGCCAGCAGCTACCGTATGCCGGGGACAACTAATGAAAAACTGTTTTTT
TRBD1,TRBV5-4,-,TRBJ1-2,CASSRQGDSNYGYTF,TGTGCCAGCAGCCGACAAGGGGACAGTAACTATGGCTACACCTTC
-,TRBV4-3,-,TRBJ2-3,CASSQETGGTDTQYF,TGCGCCAGCAGCCAAGAGACGGGGGGCACAGATACGCAGTATTTT
-,TRBV5-1,-,TRBJ1-1,CASTTPGLITEAFF,TGCGCCAGCACCACGCCCGGTTTGATCACTGAAGCTTTCTTT
-,TRBV6-5,-,TRBJ2-7,CASSQSFEQYF,TGTGCCAGCAGCCAGTCTTTTGAGCAGTACTTC
-,TRBV5-1,-,TRBJ2-2,CASSLGSGDTGELFF,TGCGCCAGCAGCTTGGGATCAGGGGACACCGGGGAGCTGTTTTTT
-,TRBV4-1,-,TRBJ1-1,CASSQETALEAFF,TGCGCCAGCAGCCAAGAGACAGCCCTTGAAGCTTTCTTT
-,TRBV11-3,once,TRBJ2-3,CASSYGGLADTQYF,TGTGCCAGCAGCTATGGGGGGCTGGCAGATACGCAGTATTTT
-,TRBV5-5,once,TRBJ2-5,CASSFGDSYQETQYF,TGTGCCAGCAGCTTTGGGGACTCCTACCAAGAGACCCAGTACTTC
TRBD1,TRBV7-2,-,TRBJ2-7,CASSSIRGRGIYEQYF,TGTGCCAGCAGCTCGATCAGGGGGCGAGGTATCTACGAGCAGTACTTC
TRBD1,TRBV7-3,-,TRBJ2-1,CASSPQGTGANSYNEQFF,TGTGCCAGCAGCCCACAGGGGACAGGGGCGAACTCCTACAATGAGCAGTTCTTC
-,TRBV4-3,-,TRBJ1-4,CASSLLSGGRNEKLFF,TGCGCCAGCAGCCTGTTGTCGGGCGGACGGAATGAAAAACTGTTTTTT
-,TRBV18,-,TRBJ2-7,CASSPVQGLGATYEQYF,TGTGCCAGCTCACCGGTACAGGGATTGGGGGCCACCTACGAGCAGTACTTC
-,TRBV5-6,once,TRBJ1-2,CASSLPPSARTF,TGTGCCAGCAGCTTGCCCCCCTCAGCTCGCACCTTC
TRBD1,TRBV30,-,TRBJ1-5,CAWSVGTDQPQHF,TGTGCCTGGAGTGTCGGGACAGATCAGCCCCAGCATTTT
-,TRBV19,once,TRBJ1-1,CATKLAGMNTEAFF,TGTGCCACCAAGTTGGCGGGGATGAACACTGAAGCTTTCTTT
TRBD1,TRBV11-1,-,TRBJ1-2,CASSLDRDRGYGYTF,TGTGCCAGCAGCTTAGACCGGGACAGGGGTTACGGCTACACCTTC
TRBD1,TRBV5-1,-,TRBJ1-2,CASSLSGTGADGYTF,TGCGCCAGCAGCTTGTCCGGGACAGGGGCGGATGGCTACACCTTC
-,TRBV7-8,-,TRBJ1-2,CASSPHMGSANYGYTF,TGTGCCAGCAGCCCCCATATGGGGTCCGCTAACTATGGCTACACCTTC
TRBD1,TRBV25-1,-,TRBJ1-1,CASTPPGTEIKAFF,TGTGCCAGCACCCCCCCAGGGACAGAGATAAAAGCTTTCTTT
TRBD1,TRBV5-6,-,TRBJ1-1,CASSPRGRGFSGAFF,TGTGCCAGCAGCCCGAGGGGGCGCGGGTTTTCGGGAGCTTTCTTT
-,TRBV28,-,TRBJ1-1,CASTLRMGGGNTEAFF,TGTGCCAGCACCTTAAGGATGGGAGGGGGGAACACTGAAGCTTTCTTT
-,TRBV19,-,TRBJ2-3,CATTFSGTDTQYF,TGTGCCACCACCTTCTCAGGCACAGATACGCAGTATTTT
TRBD1,TRBV11-2,-,TRBJ1-2,CASSLGQGVYGYTF,TGTGCCAGCAGCTTAGGACAGGGGGTCTATGGCTACACCTTC
-,TRBV6-6,-,TRBJ2-2,CASSYSASSTGELFF,TGTGCCAGCAGTTACTCGGCCTCGAGCACCGGGGAGCTGTTTTTT
TRBD1,TRBV14,-,TRBJ1-2,CASSGPGQGAEGYTF,TGTGCCAGCAGCGGGCCGGGACAGGGGGCAGAGGGCTACACCTTC